The rows below give T cell receptor beta chains drawn from one sample of a study of blood T cell repertoires in COVID-19. Data came from immunoSEQ multiplex PCR; TCRdb stores just in-frame clones and leaves some out. Here the sample spans approximately 190,000 clones, roughly 81% being singletons. What was sequenced was peripheral blood. Receptors were obtained from an older woman with active or convalescent COVID-19. Each CDR3 is given with its conserved first and last residue. Each record gives: D gene, clone size, CDR3 length, V gene, J gene, CDR3 protein, CDR3 DNA. D genes are given only for firm matches. The size of a clone is reported for some rows only, either as once, few or many, or as a class for expanded clones.

TRBD1	.	16	TRBV5-6	TRBJ2-3	CASSLAQGGWTDTQYF	TGTGCCAGCAGCTTGGCACAAGGGGGCTGGACAGATACGCAGTATTTT
.	.	17	TRBV21-1	TRBJ2-2	CASSKRSGRDNTGELFF	TGTGCCAGCAGCAAGCGGTCAGGGCGGGATAACACCGGGGAGCTGTTTTTT
TRBD2	.	15	TRBV3-1/TRBV3-2	TRBJ2-5	CASSPSLAHQETQYF	TGTGCCAGCAGTCCCTCACTAGCGCACCAAGAGACCCAGTACTTC
TRBD1	once	13	TRBV2	TRBJ1-1	CASSGGQGTEAFF	TGTGCCAGCAGTGGGGGACAGGGCACTGAAGCTTTCTTT
.	.	15	TRBV7-9	TRBJ2-5	CASSLAGGQGETQYF	TGTGCCAGCAGCTTAGCGGGAGGGCAGGGGGAGACCCAGTACTTC
TRBD2	.	17	TRBV11-3	TRBJ2-1	CASSSGLGGRAGNEQFF	TGTGCCAGCAGCTCGGGACTTGGCGGGAGGGCCGGGAATGAGCAGTTCTTC
TRBD1	.	15	TRBV6-6	TRBJ1-5	CASTDQGGSNQPQHF	TGTGCCAGCACCGACCAGGGGGGTAGCAATCAGCCCCAGCATTTT
TRBD2	.	15	TRBV9	TRBJ2-1	CASSPDSGIYNEQFF	TGTGCCAGCAGCCCCGATAGCGGGATTTACAATGAGCAGTTCTTC
TRBD2	.	16	TRBV4-2	TRBJ2-7	CASSQETSGRTYEQYF	TGTGCCAGCAGCCAAGAAACTAGCGGGAGGACCTACGAGCAGTACTTC
TRBD2	.	13	TRBV28	TRBJ2-3	CAIKREGQDTQYF	TGTGCCATTAAGCGGGAGGGCCAGGATACGCAGTATTTT
TRBD1	.	15	TRBV2	TRBJ2-4	CASSEKGWGQAIQYF	TGTGCCAGCAGTGAGAAGGGCTGGGGACAGGCCATTCAGTACTTC
.	.	14	TRBV25-1	TRBJ2-3	CASSEWGVTDTQYF	TGTGCCAGCAGTGAGTGGGGAGTCACAGATACGCAGTATTTT
.	once	16	TRBV18	TRBJ2-6	CASSLQGNTGANVLTF	TGTGCCAGCTCGCTACAGGGAAATACTGGGGCCAACGTCCTGACTTTC
TRBD2	.	20	TRBV23-1	TRBJ2-2	CASSRWTGPDSGRRTGELFF	TGCGCCAGCAGCCGTTGGACAGGGCCGGATAGCGGGAGGCGGACCGGGGAGCTGTTTTTT
.	.	13	TRBV24-1	TRBJ2-1	CATSDAGRNEQFF	TGTGCCACCAGTGATGCGGGGAGGAATGAGCAGTTCTTC
TRBD2	.	17	TRBV28	TRBJ2-1	CASSPPRGTGGPDEQFF	TGTGCCAGCAGTCCCCCCCGAGGGACGGGAGGGCCGGATGAGCAGTTCTTC
.	.	13	TRBV7-3	TRBJ1-1	CASSPGMNTEAFF	TGTGCCAGCAGCCCGGGGATGAACACTGAAGCTTTCTTT
TRBD2	.	15	TRBV9	TRBJ2-1	CASSLSGPLYNEQFF	TGTGCCAGCTCCCTTAGCGGGCCCCTTTACAATGAGCAGTTCTTC
.	.	13	TRBV5-4	TRBJ2-7	CASSSTGHYEQYF	TGTGCCAGCAGCTCCACGGGACACTACGAGCAGTACTTC
.	.	16	TRBV3-1/TRBV3-2	TRBJ1-2	CASSQVAGKTNYGYTF	TGTGCCAGCAGCCAAGTTGCAGGTAAAACTAACTATGGCTACACCTTC
.	.	11	TRBV2	TRBJ2-5	CASSEYGTQYF	TGTGCCAGCAGTGAGTACGGGACCCAGTACTTC
.	.	13	TRBV28	TRBJ2-7	CASRTPPGAEQYF	TGTGCCAGCAGAACTCCTCCGGGAGCCGAGCAGTACTTC
.	once	15	TRBV28	TRBJ2-3	CASSLGGGYRDTQYF	TGTGCCAGCAGTTTAGGCGGCGGGTACAGAGATACGCAGTATTTT
.	.	12	TRBV30	TRBJ2-5	CAWGGRQETQYF	TGTGCCTGGGGGGGGCGCCAAGAGACCCAGTACTTC
TRBD2	once	16	TRBV5-1	TRBJ2-3	CASSFPRLAETDTQYF	TGCGCCAGCAGCTTCCCCCGACTAGCGGAGACAGATACGCAGTATTTT